This TCR beta chain was retrieved from a study of Tregs in tolerant kidney transplant recipients. Study conclusions and caveats: Changing PCR primers prevented nucleotide comparison between some patients' samples. Donor-specific Treg expansion exceeded global Treg expansion in tolerant patients, suggesting antigen drive.

Produced via immunoSEQ multiplex PCR; TCRdb's table is partial and in-frame only. The table lists 30,000 or so clones. Concerning this clone itself: Antigen unknown. The CDR3 end is not reached by the read, which stops 3 residues before it; the germline J gene fills it in. The same CDR3 also results from other DNA sequences found in this sample.

Germline CDR1 and CDR2: KGHSH and LQKENI. The trim removed 6 bases at V and 8 bases at J, leaving 15 bases unmatched. The CDR3 contains 18 residues. The V and J genes are TRBV18 and TRBJ2-2, with 13 bases aligning to TRBD2. Here the sequenced sample was CD8+ T cells from blood, taken before the transplant. The receptor was derived from a human donor who received a combined kidney and bone marrow transplant. CDR3 in amino acids: CASSPIGLAGDDGGELFF. The sequenced part of the CDR3 DNA is TGTGCCAGCTCCCCTATCGGACTAGCGGGAGACGATGGGGGGGAG.